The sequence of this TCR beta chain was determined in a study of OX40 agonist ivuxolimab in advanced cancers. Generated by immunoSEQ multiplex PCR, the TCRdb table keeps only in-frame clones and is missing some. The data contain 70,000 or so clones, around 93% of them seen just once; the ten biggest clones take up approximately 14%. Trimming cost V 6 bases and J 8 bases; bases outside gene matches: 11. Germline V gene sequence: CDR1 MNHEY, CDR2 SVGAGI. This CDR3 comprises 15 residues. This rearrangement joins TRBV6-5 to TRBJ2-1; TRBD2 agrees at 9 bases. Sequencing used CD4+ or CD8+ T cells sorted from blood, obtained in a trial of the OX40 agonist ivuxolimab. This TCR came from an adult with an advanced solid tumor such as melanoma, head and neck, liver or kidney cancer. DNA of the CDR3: TGTGCCAGCAGGCAGGGTAGCGGGAGTGGGGATGAGCAGTTCTTC. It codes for CASRQGSGSGDEQFF.